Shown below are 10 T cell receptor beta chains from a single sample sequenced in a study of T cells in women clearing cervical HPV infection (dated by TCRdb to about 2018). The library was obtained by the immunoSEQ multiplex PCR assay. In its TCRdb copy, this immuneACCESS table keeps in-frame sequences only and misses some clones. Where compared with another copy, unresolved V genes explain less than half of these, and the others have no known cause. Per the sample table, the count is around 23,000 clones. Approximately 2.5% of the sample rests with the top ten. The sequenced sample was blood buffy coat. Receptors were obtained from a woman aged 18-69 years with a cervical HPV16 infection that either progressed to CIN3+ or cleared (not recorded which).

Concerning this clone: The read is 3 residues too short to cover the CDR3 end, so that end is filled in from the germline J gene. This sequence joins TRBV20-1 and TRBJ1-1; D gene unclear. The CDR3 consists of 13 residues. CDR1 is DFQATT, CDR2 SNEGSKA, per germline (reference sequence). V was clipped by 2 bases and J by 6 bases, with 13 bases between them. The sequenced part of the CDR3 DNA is TGCAGTGCTAGAAGGCGACTGGATGCTGAA. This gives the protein CSARRRLDAE. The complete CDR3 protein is CSARRRLDAEAFF.

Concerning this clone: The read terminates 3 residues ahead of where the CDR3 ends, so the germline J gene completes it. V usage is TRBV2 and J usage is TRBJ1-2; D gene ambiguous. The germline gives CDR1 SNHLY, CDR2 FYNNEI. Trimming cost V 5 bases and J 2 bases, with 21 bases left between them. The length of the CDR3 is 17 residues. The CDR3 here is CASSLDPRAGLNYGYTF. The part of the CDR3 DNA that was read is TGTGCCAGCAGTTTGGACCCCCGTGCGGGCTTAAACTATGGC.

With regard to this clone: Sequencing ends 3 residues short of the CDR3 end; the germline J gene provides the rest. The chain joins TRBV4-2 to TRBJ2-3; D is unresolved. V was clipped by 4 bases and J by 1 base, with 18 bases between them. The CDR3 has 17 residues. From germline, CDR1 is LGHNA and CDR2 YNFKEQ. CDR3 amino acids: CASSPPLGVSGTDTQYF. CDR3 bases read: TGTGCCAGCAGCCCACCCCTAGGTGTAAGTGGCACAGATACG.

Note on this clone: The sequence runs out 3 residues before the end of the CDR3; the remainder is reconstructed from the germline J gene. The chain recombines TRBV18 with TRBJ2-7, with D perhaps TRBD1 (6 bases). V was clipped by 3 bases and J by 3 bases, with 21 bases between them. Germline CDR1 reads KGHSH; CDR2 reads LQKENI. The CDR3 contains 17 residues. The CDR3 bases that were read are TGTGCCAGCTCACCTCGGACAGTGAGTATTGAGGTCTACGAG. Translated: CASSPRTVSIEVYE. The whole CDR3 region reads CASSPRTVSIEVYEQYF.

The CDR3 sequence is CASSPRGVGGDTQYF. CDR3 DNA (partial): TGTGCCAGCAGCCCGCGGGGGGTGGGGGGAGATACG. V and J are TRBV7-3 and TRBJ2-3; 8 nucleotides match TRBD2. Sequencing ends 3 residues short of the CDR3 end; the germline J gene provides the rest. Looked up from germline, CDR1 is SGHTA and CDR2 is FQGTGA. Unmatched junction bases numbered 9, after V lost 5 bases and J lost 5 bases. There are 15 residues in the CDR3. Supplemented by reference TRBV7-3 and TRBJ2-3, the full variable domain reads GAGVSQTPSNKVTEKGKYVELRCDPISGHTALYWYRQSLGQGPEFLIYFQGTGAADDSGLPNDRFFAVRPEGSVSTLKIQRTERGDSAVYLCASSPRGVGGDTQYFGPGTRLTVL.

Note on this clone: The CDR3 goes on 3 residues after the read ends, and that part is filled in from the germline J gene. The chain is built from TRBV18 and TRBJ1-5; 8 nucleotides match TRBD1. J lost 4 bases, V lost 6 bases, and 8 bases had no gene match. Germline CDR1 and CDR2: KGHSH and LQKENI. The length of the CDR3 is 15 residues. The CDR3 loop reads CASSPDRVGNQPQHF. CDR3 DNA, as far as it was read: TGTGCCAGCTCCCCGGACAGGGTAGGGAATCAGCCC.

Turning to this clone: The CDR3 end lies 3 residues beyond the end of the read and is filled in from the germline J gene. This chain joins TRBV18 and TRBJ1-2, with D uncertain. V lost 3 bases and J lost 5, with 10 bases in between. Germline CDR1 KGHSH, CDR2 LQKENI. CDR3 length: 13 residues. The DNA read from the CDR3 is TGTGCCAGCTCACCGAGCCAGACTTATGGC. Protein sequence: CASSPSQTYG. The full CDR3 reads CASSPSQTYGYTF.

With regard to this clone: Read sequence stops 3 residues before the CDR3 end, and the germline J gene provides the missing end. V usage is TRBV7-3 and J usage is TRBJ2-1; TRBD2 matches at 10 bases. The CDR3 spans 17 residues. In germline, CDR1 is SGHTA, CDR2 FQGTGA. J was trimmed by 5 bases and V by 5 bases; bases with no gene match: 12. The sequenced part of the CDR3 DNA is TGTGCCAGCAGCCGGGAAGGTTGGACTAGCGGAAACAATGAG. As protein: CASSREGWTSGNNE. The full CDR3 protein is CASSREGWTSGNNEQFF.

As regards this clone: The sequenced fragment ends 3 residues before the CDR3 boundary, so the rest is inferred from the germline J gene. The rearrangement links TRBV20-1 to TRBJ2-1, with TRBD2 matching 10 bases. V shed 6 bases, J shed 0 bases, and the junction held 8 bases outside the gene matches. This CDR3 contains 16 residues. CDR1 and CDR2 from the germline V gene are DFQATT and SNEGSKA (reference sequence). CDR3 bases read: TGCAGTGCGAATCTAGCGGGAGCGAGCTCCTACAATGAG. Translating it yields CSANLAGASSYNE. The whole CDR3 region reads CSANLAGASSYNEQFF.

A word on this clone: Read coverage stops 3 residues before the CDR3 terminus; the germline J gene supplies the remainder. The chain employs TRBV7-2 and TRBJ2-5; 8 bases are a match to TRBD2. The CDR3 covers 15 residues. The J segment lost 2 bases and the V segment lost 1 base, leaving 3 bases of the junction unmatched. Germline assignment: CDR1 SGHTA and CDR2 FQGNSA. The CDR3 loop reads CASSLGLAIQETQYF. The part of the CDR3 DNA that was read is TGTGCCAGCAGCTTAGGACTAGCGATACAAGAGACC.